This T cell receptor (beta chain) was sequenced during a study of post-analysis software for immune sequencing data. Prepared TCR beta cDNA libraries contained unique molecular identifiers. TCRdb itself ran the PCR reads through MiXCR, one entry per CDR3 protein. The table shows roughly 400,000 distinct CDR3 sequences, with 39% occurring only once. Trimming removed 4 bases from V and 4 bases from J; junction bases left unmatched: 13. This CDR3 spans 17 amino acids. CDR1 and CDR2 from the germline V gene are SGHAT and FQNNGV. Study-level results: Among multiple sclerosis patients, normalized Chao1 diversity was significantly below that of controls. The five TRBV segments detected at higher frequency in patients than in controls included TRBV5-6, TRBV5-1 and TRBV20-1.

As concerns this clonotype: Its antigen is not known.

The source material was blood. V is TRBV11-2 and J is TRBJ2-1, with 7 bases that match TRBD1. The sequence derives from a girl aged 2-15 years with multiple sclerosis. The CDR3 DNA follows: TGTGCCAGCAGCTCGCAGGTGGGGGACAGCTCTTACAATGAGCAGTTCTTC. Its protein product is CASSSQVGDSSYNEQFF.